The clone carrying this TCR beta chain has more than one count but fewer than ten. Its cognate antigen is unknown. Primed by a sample-barcoded 5' primer and a J-beta primer mix, a second PCR proceeded for about 6 to 12 cycles. Each CDR3 protein gets one entry after TCRdb re-called the 5' RACE reads with MiXCR. The data contain around 1,500,000 distinct CDR3 sequences, roughly 40% of them singletons. Trimming took off 0 bases at V and 1 base at J, with 7 bases between the two ends. The V gene's germline CDR1 is ENHRY and CDR2 SYGVKD. The CDR3 runs to 15 residues. Ranging in age from roughly 6 to 95, the donors were healthy Caucasian individuals from Russia. This specimen comes from a study of blood T cells in healthy people across ages. Study-level findings and limits: There was no known CMV status for donors, so expanded clonotype changes were possibly confounded. As age increased, TCR beta diversity per million T cells fell in a roughly linear fashion. PBMCs were not sorted, which prevented a conclusive comparison of naive versus antigen-experienced cells.

The chain is built from TRBV10-3 and TRBJ2-1, with D possibly matching TRBD2 (5 bases). The origin of this receptor is a woman aged 18 to 35 in good health. Sample: blood. The CDR3 DNA follows: TGTGCCATCAGTGAGTCGAGCGGATCCTACAATGAGCAGTTCTTC. Amino acids: CAISESSGSYNEQFF.